This TCR beta chain was sequenced during a study of neoadjuvant anti-PD-1 for oral cavity cancer. Time point indicated: after neoadjuvant nivolumab, at surgical resection. The patients had HPV-negative, locally advanced oral cavity squamous cell carcinoma. For this clone: Its specificity is unknown.

The CDR3 extends over 15 amino acids. CDR1 and CDR2 from the germline V gene are WNHNN and SYGVQD (reference sequence). Trimming took 6 bases from V and 2 from J, leaving 14 bases between them. General observations from the study: Each response group had just a few patients in TCR analyses.

The protocol was immunoSEQ multiplex PCR, while the TCRdb copy is restricted to in-frame clones and leaves out a portion. This table holds 20,000 to 30,000 clones, approximately 26% found once. The TCR sequence derives from a person aged 35-79 years with oral cavity squamous cell carcinoma. The genes are TRBV10-1 and TRBJ1-3; tentative D call: TRBD1 (5 bases). This specimen was tumor tissue, taken after nivolumab (anti-PD-1) treatment. CDR3 loop: CASSVGRGTGNTIYF. CDR3 coding DNA: TGCGCCAGCAGCGTTGGTAGGGGAACTGGAAACACCATATATTTT.